These 24 T cell receptor beta chains came from one sample sequenced in a study of shared clonotypes between healthy human individuals. Here immunoSEQ multiplex PCR was the method, and the copy in TCRdb shows in-frame clones only, minus some. The data contain 1,500,000 or so clones, roughly 96% of them singletons. Material for sequencing was naive CD4+ T cells sorted from blood. Stated subset: CD45RA+ positively selected. These receptors were obtained from a man aged 30 to 39 in good health.

The V call is TRBV18, the J call TRBJ2-5; D gene unclear. The ends were cut back, 1 base at V and 4 bases at J, with 10 bases in the middle. This CDR3 is 14 amino acids long. Germline CDR1 is KGHSH and CDR2 is LQKENI. The DNA of the CDR3 is TGTGCCAGCTCACCACAACTATCGGGAGAGACCCAGTACTTC. Its translation is CASSPQLSGETQYF. Together with reference TRBV18 and TRBJ2-5, the CDR3 gives the full variable domain: NAGVMQNPRHLVRRRGQEARLRCSPMKGHSHVYWYRQLPEEGLKFMVYLQKENIIDESGMPKERFSAEFPKEGPSILRIQQVVRGDSAAYFCASSPQLSGETQYFGPGTRLLVL.

The chain joins TRBV7-2 to TRBJ1-5, with 9 positions matching TRBD1. The V and J ends lost 1 base and 4 bases, in that order; junction bases with no gene match: 2. The V gene's germline CDR1 is SGHTA and CDR2 FQGNSA. This CDR3 region has 15 residues. In nucleotides, the CDR3 is TGTGCCAGCAGCTTAGTAGGGACAGGGAATCAGCCCCAGCATTTT. Amino acid sequence: CASSLVGTGNQPQHF. Based on the CDR3 plus reference TRBV7-2 and TRBJ1-5, the full variable domain is GAGVSQSPSNKVTEKGKDVELRCDPISGHTALYWYRQSLGQGLEFLIYFQGNSAPDKSGLPSDRFSAERTGGSVSTLTIQRTQQEDSAVYLCASSLVGTGNQPQHFGDGTRLSIL.

The V and J genes are TRBV18 and TRBJ2-3; D is perhaps TRBD1 (5 bases). The CDR3 loop spans 14 amino acids. CDR1 is KGHSH and CDR2 is LQKENI in the germline V gene. V was clipped by 2 bases and J by 5 bases, with 11 bases between them. The CDR3 protein is CASSPLQGEDTQYF. As DNA, the CDR3 is TGTGCCAGCTCACCATTGCAGGGTGAAGATACGCAGTATTTT.

The V and J genes are TRBV5-8 and TRBJ2-6; TRBD2 matches at 7 bases. Germline loops: CDR1 SGHTS, CDR2 YDEGEE. This CDR3 has 16 residues. With V trimmed by 0 bases and J by 3 bases, 3 bases remained unmatched. Here the CDR3 DNA reads TGTGCCAGCAGCTTGGTGGGGGGGATTGGGGCCAACGTCCTGACTTTC. This encodes CASSLVGGIGANVLTF. Full variable domain (remainder filled in from reference TRBV5-8 and TRBJ2-6): EAGVTQSPTHLIKTRGQQATLRCSPISGHTSVYWYQQALGLGLQFLLWYDEGEERNRGNFPPRFSGRQFPNYSSELNVNALELEDSALYLCASSLVGGIGANVLTFGAGSRLTVL.

The CDR3: CASSDGQGGNTIYF. CDR3 sequence (DNA): TGTGCCAGCAGTGATGGACAGGGAGGAAACACCATATATTTT. V gene TRBV28 combines with J gene TRBJ1-3; 8 bases are shared with TRBD1. CDR3 length: 14 amino acids. Germline loops: CDR1 MDHEN, CDR2 SYDVKM. J was trimmed by 4 bases and V by 5 bases; bases with no gene match: 4.

The chain recombines TRBV28 with TRBJ1-2; 8 positions agree with TRBD1. J lost 1 base, V lost 4 bases, and 2 bases had no gene match. Germline V gives CDR1 MDHEN, CDR2 SYDVKM. The CDR3 contains 14 residues. CDR3 protein: CASSSGGRNYGYTF. DNA for the CDR3: TGTGCCAGCAGTTCAGGGGGCCGTAACTATGGCTACACCTTC.

The V call is TRBV5-1, the J call TRBJ2-7; a weak D match, TRBD2 (5 bases). The ends were cut back, 4 bases at V and 5 bases at J, with 10 bases in the middle. Looked up from germline, CDR1 is SGHRS and CDR2 is YFSETQ. This CDR3 comprises 12 residues. The CDR3 here is CASSNSGDEQYF. In DNA, the CDR3 is TGCGCCAGCAGCAATTCCGGGGACGAGCAGTACTTC.

V and J are TRBV5-8 and TRBJ1-5; 9 bases are a match to TRBD1. The germline V gene encodes CDR1 SGHTS and CDR2 YDEGEE. This CDR3 has 15 residues. V shed 5 bases, J shed 5 bases, and the junction held 8 bases outside the gene matches. The CDR3, as DNA: TGTGCCAGCAGTTCCGGGACAGGGAGGTATCAGCCCCAGCATTTT. It yields the protein CASSSGTGRYQPQHF.

The V call is TRBV28, the J call TRBJ2-7, with D possibly TRBD2 on 6 matching bases. The ends were cut back, 6 bases at V and 0 bases at J, with 18 bases in the middle. The length of the CDR3 is 16 residues. Germline lookup yields CDR1 MDHEN and CDR2 SYDVKM. The CDR3 nucleotides read TGTGCCAGCAGCCCCGCCGGGGGATTGATCTCCTACGAGCAGTACTTC. Its protein is CASSPAGGLISYEQYF.

This rearrangement joins TRBV15 to TRBJ2-3; D call uncertain. V was shortened by 8 bases and J by 4 bases, with 13 bases between the two germline ends. The germline CDR1 and CDR2 sequences are LNHNV and YYDKDF (reference sequence). CDR3 length: 13 amino acids. The chain's CDR3 is CATRPGYADTQYF. CDR3 bases: TGTGCCACCCGCCCGGGTTATGCAGATACGCAGTATTTT. Using reference TRBV15 and TRBJ2-3 for the parts outside the CDR3, the full variable domain is DAMVIQNPRYQVTQFGKPVTLSCSQTLNHNVMYWYQQKSSQAPKLLFHYYDKDFNNEADTPDNFQSRRPNTSFCFLDIRSPGLGDTAMYLCATRPGYADTQYFGPGTRLTVL.

This clone was detected once. The V and J genes are TRBV5-1 and TRBJ2-5; 8 positions agree with TRBD1. Germline CDR1 reads SGHRS; CDR2 reads YFSETQ. The CDR3 runs to 15 residues. The ends lost 5 bases at V and 2 bases at J; junction bases unmatched: 8. The CDR3 bases are TGCGCCAGCAGTACCGGACAGGGCAAACAAGAGACCCAGTACTTC. Amino acid sequence: CASSTGQGKQETQYF.

This sequence joins TRBV6-1 and TRBJ1-3; 7 bases map to TRBD1. This CDR3 region has 15 residues. Germline V gives CDR1 MNHNS, CDR2 SASEGT. V shed 4 bases and J 7 bases; nucleotides not matched to a gene: 10. CDR3 bases: TGTGCCAGCAGTGGACCCAGAGGGGGCCGGAACACCATATATTTT. Protein product: CASSGPRGGRNTIYF.

The chain couples TRBV12-2 to TRBJ2-7; TRBD2 is the table's D call and was not checked against the DNA. TRBV12-2 is tagged as a pseudogene. This CDR3 has 19 amino acids. CDR3 residues: CASRLGLEWVARRIYEQYF. The DNA of the CDR3 is TGTGCAAGTCGCTTAGGCCTGGAGTGGGTTGCAAGGCGGATCTACGAGCAGTACTTC.

V is TRBV15 and J is TRBJ2-7; a possible D gene is TRBD2 (6 bases). CDR1 LNHNV and CDR2 YYDKDF come from the germline V gene (reference sequence). The CDR3 totals 14 residues. The V and J ends lost 1 base and 3 bases respectively, with 10 bases between them. CDR3 sequence: CATSRADYNYEQYF. The CDR3 bases are TGTGCCACCAGCAGAGCGGACTATAACTACGAGCAGTACTTC. Filled out from reference TRBV15 and TRBJ2-7, the complete variable domain reads DAMVIQNPRYQVTQFGKPVTLSCSQTLNHNVMYWYQQKSSQAPKLLFHYYDKDFNNEADTPDNFQSRRPNTSFCFLDIRSPGLGDTAMYLCATSRADYNYEQYFGPGTRLTVT.

CDR3 bases: TGTGCCAGTTCCTTCTCTACCGGGACTAGCTCCTACAATGAGCAGTTCTTC. Residues: CASSFSTGTSSYNEQFF. The chain links TRBV7-9 to TRBJ2-1; 8 positions agree with TRBD2. V shed 9 bases, J shed 0 bases, and the junction held 13 bases outside the gene matches. This CDR3 is built from 17 residues. Germline assignment: CDR1 SEHNR and CDR2 FQNEAQ (reference sequence).

The chain recombines TRBV2 with TRBJ2-5, with TRBD1 matching over 8 bases. In germline, CDR1 is SNHLY, CDR2 FYNNEI. V gave up 5 bases and J gave up 0 bases; unmatched junction bases: 5. This CDR3 spans 15 amino acids. CDR3 nucleotides: TGTGCCAGCAGTAGACGGACAGGGAACCAAGAGACCCAGTACTTC. It is translated as CASSRRTGNQETQYF.

CDR3 sequence reads: CASGPQGMGANVLTF. CDR3 bases: TGTGCCAGTGGGCCACAGGGCATGGGGGCCAACGTCCTGACTTTC. The V and J genes are TRBV14 and TRBJ2-6; a weak D match, TRBD1 (6 bases). The CDR3 has 15 residues. Germline CDR1 reads SGHDN; CDR2 reads FVKESK. Trimming pared 9 bases from V and 4 bases from J, leaving 16 bases between.

This chain connects TRBV2 to TRBJ1-1, with unresolved D. Germline values: CDR1 SNHLY, CDR2 FYNNEI. There are 13 residues in the CDR3. Trimming removed 8 bases at V and 2 bases at J, with 12 bases between. This chain's CDR3 is CASEPVVNTEAFF. CDR3 bases: TGTGCCAGCGAGCCGGTAGTAAACACTGAAGCTTTCTTT.

The chain employs TRBV10-3 and TRBJ2-7, with D perhaps matching TRBD2 (6 bases). The V gene lost 5 bases and the J gene lost 4 bases, with 12 bases spanning the gap. The CDR3 totals 13 residues. Looked up from germline, CDR1 is ENHRY and CDR2 is SYGVKD. The CDR3 nucleotides read TGTGCCATCAGTAGAGGGACTGGATACGAGCAGTACTTC. Translation: CAISRGTGYEQYF.

The chain joins TRBV28 to TRBJ2-7; D gene uncertain. The CDR3 spans 14 residues. CDR1 and CDR2 (germline): MDHEN, SYDVKM. Trimming stripped 1 base from V and 3 bases from J, with 10 bases between. As DNA, the CDR3 is TGTGCCAGCAGTTTATATGACGGGCTCTACGAGCAGTACTTC. It encodes CASSLYDGLYEQYF. The full variable domain, in which reference TRBV28 and TRBJ2-7 provide the parts outside the CDR3, is DVKVTQSSRYLVKRTGEKVFLECVQDMDHENMFWYRQDPGLGLRLIYFSYDVKMKEKGDIPEGYSVSREKKERFSLILESASTNQTSMYLCASSLYDGLYEQYFGPGTRLTVT.

The rearrangement uses TRBV29-1 and TRBJ1-5, with D uncertain. Germline CDR1 SQVTM, CDR2 ANQGSEA. Between the trimmed V and J ends, which lost 3 bases and 0 bases, there was a span of 12 bases. The CDR3 spans 15 residues. CDR3 region: CSVDSPWYSNQPQHF. DNA for the CDR3: TGCAGCGTTGACTCCCCATGGTATAGCAATCAGCCCCAGCATTTT.

This clone was observed once. The genes are TRBV18 and TRBJ2-3; D remains ambiguous. V dropped 2 bases and J dropped 0 bases, with 12 bases sitting between them. The CDR3 runs to 16 residues. CDR1 and CDR2 (germline): KGHSH, LQKENI. CDR3 region: CASSPTALDSTDTQYF. The DNA for the CDR3 is TGTGCCAGCTCACCAACAGCCCTGGATAGCACAGATACGCAGTATTTT.

V gene TRBV10-1 combines with J gene TRBJ2-5; 10 nucleotides align to TRBD2. The CDR3 is made up of 17 amino acids. Germline assignment: CDR1 WNHNN and CDR2 SYGVQD (reference sequence). The J segment lost 2 bases and the V segment lost 3 bases, leaving 9 bases of the junction unmatched. The DNA for the CDR3 is TGCGCCAGCAGTGACCAAAAACTAGCGGGAAAACAAGAGACCCAGTACTTC. It encodes CASSDQKLAGKQETQYF.

The V and J genes are TRBV19 and TRBJ2-2, with 8 nucleotides matching TRBD2. The V gene end was trimmed by 2 bases and the J gene end by 6 bases; junction bases not matched to a gene: 2. The CDR3 runs to 14 residues. Germline values: CDR1 LNHDA, CDR2 SQIVND (reference sequence). As DNA, the CDR3 is TGTGCCAGTAGTATACAGCGGGAGCCCGGGGAGCTGTTTTTT. It translates to CASSIQREPGELFF. The full variable domain, in which reference TRBV19 and TRBJ2-2 provide the parts outside the CDR3, is DGGITQSPKYLFRKEGQNVTLSCEQNLNHDAMYWYRQDPGQGLRLIYYSQIVNDFQKGDIAEGYSVSREKKESFPLTVTSAQKNPTAFYLCASSIQREPGELFFGEGSRLTVL.